Below, 18 T cell receptor beta chains from the same sample are listed, as sequenced in a study of blood T cell repertoires in COVID-19. TCRdb keeps only in-frame clones here, not all; method: immunoSEQ multiplex PCR. The table records a few hundred thousand clones, around 85% of them present only once. The sample consisted of peripheral blood. Receptor source: a human donor with COVID-19, enrolled during active disease. The donor label of this sample is uncertain.

V is TRBV19 and J is TRBJ1-5, with D possibly TRBD1 on 5 matching bases. V lost 3 bases, J lost 7 bases, and 13 bases lay in between. Germline values: CDR1 LNHDA, CDR2 SQIVND (reference sequence). The CDR3 sequence is 14 residues long. This CDR3 is CASSMSGGKQPQHF. The CDR3 DNA reads TGTGCCAGTAGTATGAGTGGGGGGAAGCAGCCCCAGCATTTT.

Points on this clone: Distinct nucleotide sequences in the sample also encode this CDR3. V usage is TRBV9 and J usage is TRBJ1-5; maybe TRBD1 (6 bases). V lost 0 bases and J 4 bases, leaving 8 bases between the germline ends. The CDR3 is made up of 14 amino acids. The V gene's germline CDR1 is SGDLS and CDR2 YYNGEE. The CDR3 DNA sequence: TGTGCCAGCAGCGTAGGGCAGGGGAATCAGCCCCAGCATTTT. Translated: CASSVGQGNQPQHF.

The genes are TRBV19 and TRBJ2-3; tentative D call: TRBD1 (6 bases). V lost 7 bases, J lost 3 bases, and 20 bases lay in between. There are 16 residues in the CDR3. CDR1 is LNHDA and CDR2 is SQIVND in the germline V gene (reference sequence). CDR3 loop: CASKALDGQRTDTQYF. CDR3 coding DNA: TGTGCCAGTAAAGCCCTCGATGGACAGAGGACAGATACGCAGTATTTT.

J is TRBJ1-2 and V is TRBV6-4; 7 bases are a match to TRBD1. The V and J ends lost 2 bases and 5 bases, in that order; junction bases with no gene match: 5. Germline values: CDR1 MRHNA, CDR2 SNTAGT. The CDR3 totals 14 residues. The CDR3 is CASSDGQVGYGYTF. CDR3 DNA: TGTGCCAGCAGTGACGGACAGGTAGGGTATGGCTACACCTTC.

This chain connects TRBV10-3 to TRBJ2-5; 8 bases are a match to TRBD1. Germline assignment: CDR1 ENHRY and CDR2 SYGVKD. This CDR3 contains 17 residues. V lost 3 bases to trimming and J lost 5 bases; unmatched junction nucleotides: 14. The CDR3 is CAISDYGQGGVDETQYF. Here the CDR3 DNA reads TGTGCCATCAGTGATTATGGACAGGGTGGAGTAGATGAGACCCAGTACTTC.

The gene calls are TRBV9 and TRBJ2-1; 8 nucleotides align to TRBD1. Germline-derived CDR1 and CDR2 are SGDLS and YYNGEE. With 0 bases clipped from V and 7 bases from J, the junction kept 9 bases outside the gene matches. CDR3 size: 16 residues. The CDR3 DNA sequence: TGTGCCAGCAGCGTAGGATTGGGGACAGGCCAGAATGAGCAGTTCTTC. Translated: CASSVGLGTGQNEQFF.

This sequence joins TRBV5-1 and TRBJ2-1; D not resolved. This CDR3 contains 13 residues. Per the germline V gene, CDR1 is SGHRS and CDR2 is YFSETQ. The V gene lost 1 base and the J gene lost 5 bases, with 7 bases spanning the gap. CDR3 DNA: TGCGCCAGCAGCTTGTGGCGGAACAATGAGCAGTTCTTC. This translates into CASSLWRNNEQFF.

The chain links TRBV3-1 (or the pseudogene TRBV3-2) to TRBJ2-7; no reliable D call. Germline V lookup: CDR1 LGHDT, CDR2 YNNKEL (reference sequence). The CDR3 is 16 amino acids. The V end lost 0 bases, the J end lost 4 bases, and 16 bases lay between the germline ends. The chain's CDR3 is CASSQEPRVSGYEQYF. The CDR3 region has the DNA TGTGCCAGCAGCCAAGAACCTCGGGTATCTGGGTACGAGCAGTACTTC.

This clone was seen more than once but under ten times. The V call is TRBV3-1 (or the pseudogene TRBV3-2), the J call TRBJ2-7; 7 nucleotides line up with TRBD2. J gave up 9 bases and V 4 bases, and 3 bases lay outside the gene matches. CDR1 LGHDT and CDR2 YNNKEL come from the germline V gene (reference sequence). This CDR3 has 11 residues. CDR3 nucleotides: TGTGCCAGCAGCCGTGGGAGGGGGCAGTACTTC. As protein: CASSRGRGQYF.

CDR3 coding DNA: TGTGCCAGCAGCCAAGTTTCCAGGGGGCCTCGGTACGGCCGCTATGGCTACACCTTC. Its translation is CASSQVSRGPRYGRYGYTF. The genes are TRBV4-2 and TRBJ1-2; TRBD1 agrees at 8 bases. The CDR3 length is 19 residues. Trimming removed 1 base from V and 4 bases from J; junction bases left unmatched: 17. The germline gives CDR1 LGHNA, CDR2 YNFKEQ.

The rearrangement joins TRBV27 to TRBJ1-4; tentatively, D is TRBD1 (5 bases). The germline V gene has CDR1 MNHEY and CDR2 SMNVEV (reference sequence). The germline V and J ends were trimmed by 2 bases and 0 bases, with 13 bases remaining between them. The CDR3 has 17 amino acids. CDR3: CASSLSRVQATNEKLFF. The CDR3 DNA reads as TGTGCCAGCAGTTTAAGCAGGGTTCAGGCAACTAATGAAAAACTGTTTTTT.

This clone is a singleton in its sample. This chain uses TRBV7-9 with TRBJ1-4; 12 bases fit TRBD1. The CDR3 totals 16 residues. Germline loops: CDR1 SEHNR, CDR2 FQNEAQ (reference sequence). The V segment lost 1 base and the J segment 7 bases; nucleotides outside the gene matches: 4. The CDR3 sequence: CASSLGDRGQGEKLFF. As DNA, the CDR3 is TGTGCCAGCAGCTTAGGGGACAGGGGGCAAGGTGAAAAACTGTTTTTT.

The chain links TRBV5-8 to TRBJ1-5, with TRBD1 matching over 7 bases. CDR3 length: 18 residues. Germline loops: CDR1 SGHTS, CDR2 YDEGEE. With V trimmed by 1 base and J by 2 bases, 12 bases remained unmatched. CDR3 residues: CASSLTTGDGNGNQPQHF. The DNA of the CDR3 is TGTGCCAGCAGCTTGACTACAGGGGACGGGAATGGCAATCAGCCCCAGCATTTT.

This rearrangement joins TRBV9 to TRBJ2-1, with 10 bases aligning to TRBD1. Germline CDR1 is SGDLS and CDR2 is YYNGEE. V shed 3 bases and J 8 bases; nucleotides not matched to a gene: 8. CDR3 size: 15 residues. CDR3 DNA sequence: TGTGCCAGCAGCGCAGACAGGGGGCAAATCGATGAGCAGTTCTTC. Its protein is CASSADRGQIDEQFF.

The CDR3 spells CASSGASGSLSTDTQYF. The DNA for the CDR3 is TGTGCCAGTAGTGGGGCTAGCGGGAGCCTAAGCACAGATACGCAGTATTTT. The chain links TRBV19 to TRBJ2-3; 10 bases agree with TRBD2. The CDR3 sequence is 17 residues long. Germline V gives CDR1 LNHDA, CDR2 SQIVND (reference sequence). Trimming cost V 5 bases and J 0 bases; bases outside gene matches: 8.

Note on this clone: The sample carries other DNA sequences with the same CDR3. The J gene is TRBJ1-3, the V gene TRBV5-1; D is undetermined. Trimming removed 0 bases at V and 0 bases at J, with 7 bases between. Germline values: CDR1 SGHRS, CDR2 YFSETQ. There are 15 residues in the CDR3. In nucleotides, the CDR3 is TGCGCCAGCAGCTTGGCAGGTTCCTCTGGAAACACCATATATTTT. Its protein is CASSLAGSSGNTIYF.

The chain combines TRBV7-2 with TRBJ2-1; 9 bases agree with TRBD2. Trimming at V came to 10 bases and at J to 7 bases, leaving 17 bases not matched to a gene. The CDR3 loop spans 16 amino acids. Per the germline V gene, CDR1 is SGHTA and CDR2 is FQGNSA. The CDR3 nucleotides are TGTGCCACCACATTTAGCGGGAGCGATCGTCGGAATGAGCAGTTCTTC. It specifies CATTFSGSDRRNEQFF. Combining the CDR3 with reference TRBV7-2 and TRBJ2-1 gives the whole variable domain GAGVSQSPSNKVTEKGKDVELRCDPISGHTALYWYRQSLGQGLEFLIYFQGNSAPDKSGLPSDRFSAERTGGSVSTLTIQRTQQEDSAVYLCATTFSGSDRRNEQFFGPGTRLTVL.

This clone was seen more than once but under ten times. V gene TRBV28 combines with J gene TRBJ1-6; 8 bases align to TRBD1. The CDR3 is made up of 14 amino acids. V dropped 3 bases and J dropped 10; count of bases not matched to a gene: 5. CDR1 and CDR2 (germline): MDHEN, SYDVKM. CDR3 nucleotides: TGTGCCAGCAGTTTGGGACAGGAGAACTCACCCCTCCACTTT. This encodes CASSLGQENSPLHF.